This T cell receptor (beta chain) was observed in a study of T cell repertoires in cytomegalovirus infection. Across the study: Public TCR beta signatures were indicative of both CMV infection and a matching HLA type.

This clonotype was observed a few times. Antigen specificity is unknown. Per the germline V gene, CDR1 is LNHDA and CDR2 is SQIVND (reference sequence). There are 10 residues in the CDR3. Trimming cost V 11 bases and J 2 bases, with 6 bases left between them. In TCRdb, the reads were re-called with MiXCR into one record per CDR3 protein. The sample consists of 55,000 to 70,000 distinct CDR3 sequences, around 33% of them appearing once. The TCR comes from a human donor in good health (CMV status not recorded). Some clones in this sample may be carry-over from other donors' samples. The chain recombines TRBV19 with TRBJ1-1; the D is unclear. The sequencing input was PBMCs, sequenced either directly or after in vitro stimulation (not recorded which). The CDR3, as DNA: TGTGCCTCAGGCAACACTGAAGCTTTCTTT. Translating it yields CASGNTEAFF.